The 25 T cell receptor beta chains presented below share a single source sample, sequenced in a study of a mutant IDH1 vaccine in newly diagnosed glioma. Sequencing used immunoSEQ multiplex PCR; TCRdb keeps in-frame clones, though not all of them. This sample yields approximately 66,000 clones, of which around 84% are seen a single time; around 4% belongs to the top ten. These receptors' targets are unknown. Time point noted: week 35, safety follow-up. The vaccine gave 300 ug of a 20-mer mutant IDH1 peptide subcutaneously per dose. The input for sequencing was PBMCs, taken from a glioma patient whose treatment included an IDH1 peptide vaccine. The receptors come from a man aged 25 to 40 with glioma.

CDR3 loop: CASSAPPGTGNSPLHF. The CDR3 DNA is TGCGCCAGCAGCGCGCCTCCCGGGACAGGGAATTCACCCCTCCACTTT. V and J are TRBV4-1 and TRBJ1-6; TRBD1 agrees at 9 bases. This CDR3 is 16 amino acids long. V lost 5 bases and J lost 7; bases outside the gene matches: 9. The germline V gene has CDR1 MGHRA and CDR2 YSYEKL.

This CDR3 reads CASSYDGANTGELFF. The CDR3 DNA sequence: TGTGCCAGCAGTTACGACGGGGCGAACACCGGGGAGCTGTTTTTT. The chain combines TRBV6-5 with TRBJ2-2, with a tentative D call TRBD2 (5 bases). This CDR3 comprises 15 residues. Germline CDR1 and CDR2: MNHEY and SVGAGI. Trimming took 2 bases from V and 0 from J, leaving 7 bases between them.

The chain has TRBV18 and TRBJ1-4; 9 positions agree with TRBD1. CDR1 is KGHSH and CDR2 is LQKENI in the germline V gene. V was pared by 3 bases and J by 7 bases, with 6 bases of the junction left unmatched. The CDR3 loop spans 15 amino acids. The CDR3 loop is CASSPKTGGGEKLFF. CDR3 in DNA: TGTGCCAGCTCACCCAAGACAGGGGGAGGTGAAAAACTGTTTTTT.

The table lists this clone with a few counts. This chain uses TRBV29-1 with TRBJ1-1, with D perhaps TRBD1 (6 bases). CDR3 length: 14 amino acids. The V gene's germline CDR1 is SQVTM and CDR2 ANQGSEA. Trimming left V 7 bases short and J 0 bases short, with 15 bases between. CDR3 coding DNA: TGCAGCGGACGGGACAACCTTCTGAACACTGAAGCTTTCTTT. It specifies CSGRDNLLNTEAFF.

This sequence joins TRBV14 and TRBJ2-1; 8 positions match TRBD1. Germline V CDR1 and CDR2: SGHDN, FVKESK. The CDR3 contains 15 residues. With V trimmed by 2 bases and J by 8 bases, 8 bases remained unmatched. CDR3 nucleotide sequence: TGTGCCAGCAGCCAACCCGACAGGGGCCTGGATGAGCAGTTCTTC. This encodes CASSQPDRGLDEQFF.

The V gene is TRBV5-8, the J gene TRBJ2-1; TRBD2 aligns across 10 bases. V dropped 4 bases and J dropped 4; count of bases not matched to a gene: 2. The length of the CDR3 is 14 residues. CDR1 is SGHTS, CDR2 YDEGEE, per germline. The CDR3 here is CASSQRGGYNEQFF. The CDR3 DNA sequence: TGTGCCAGCAGCCAGCGGGGGGGTTACAATGAGCAGTTCTTC. The full variable domain, rest sourced from reference TRBV5-8 and TRBJ2-1, is EAGVTQSPTHLIKTRGQQATLRCSPISGHTSVYWYQQALGLGLQFLLWYDEGEERNRGNFPPRFSGRQFPNYSSELNVNALELEDSALYLCASSQRGGYNEQFFGPGTRLTVL.

The V gene is TRBV5-5, the J gene TRBJ1-1, with TRBD1 matching 8 bases. CDR1 is SGHKS and CDR2 is YYEKEE in the germline V gene (reference sequence). The ends lost 2 bases at V and 3 bases at J; junction bases unmatched: 6. The CDR3 consists of 15 residues. CDR3 nucleotides: TGTGCCAGCAGCTTTGACAGGGGTGGTTACACTGAAGCTTTCTTT. It translates to CASSFDRGGYTEAFF.

This chain joins TRBV20-1 and TRBJ1-1, with no clear D. Germline CDR1 reads DFQATT; CDR2 reads SNEGSKA (reference sequence). The CDR3 consists of 11 residues. CDR3 sequence reads: CRLARGTEAFF. CDR3 DNA sequence: TGCAGACTCGCTCGAGGGACTGAAGCTTTCTTT.

The chain employs TRBV6-5 and TRBJ1-2, with 11 positions matching TRBD1. Germline-derived CDR1 and CDR2 are MNHEY and SVGAGI. J was trimmed by 8 bases and V by 6 bases; bases with no gene match: 11. The CDR3 runs to 15 residues. CDR3 residues: CASRPPGGQGGGYTF. As DNA, the CDR3 is TGTGCCAGCAGACCCCCGGGGGGACAGGGGGGAGGCTACACCTTC.

The chain uses TRBV6-1 and TRBJ2-7; 9 positions agree with TRBD2. V lost 7 bases to trimming and J lost 0 bases; unmatched junction nucleotides: 4. The CDR3 has 14 residues. Germline CDR1 reads MNHNS; CDR2 reads SASEGT. The CDR3 region has the DNA TGTGCCAGCAAACGACTAGCGGACTCCTACGAGCAGTACTTC. Protein product: CASKRLADSYEQYF.

V usage is TRBV7-8 and J usage is TRBJ2-5, with D possibly matching TRBD1 (7 bases). The V end was cut by 5 bases, the J end by 4 bases, with 14 bases between. The CDR3 covers 14 residues. The V gene's germline CDR1 is SGHVS and CDR2 FQNEAQ. The CDR3 DNA is TGTGCCAGCAGCCCTAACAGGGGAGGAGAGACCCAGTACTTC. It specifies CASSPNRGGETQYF.

About this clone itself: At one boundary the junction diverges from the germline segment, which might be a read error. The chain uses TRBV28 and TRBJ1-1, with 8 positions matching TRBD1. CDR3 length: 13 amino acids. The germline CDR1 and CDR2 sequences are MDHEN and SYDVKM. CDR3 protein: CASSLTGPRQGTF. The CDR3 nucleotides read TGTGCCAGCAGTTTAACCGGACCGAGACAGGGGACATTT.

V usage is TRBV11-2 and J usage is TRBJ2-7; 7 bases are shared with TRBD2. The V gene's germline CDR1 is SGHAT and CDR2 FQNNGV. V trimming: 5 bases; J trimming: 3 bases; junction bases outside the gene matches: 4. The CDR3 extends over 13 amino acids. CDR3 in amino acids: CASSPRTSYEQYF. The CDR3 DNA sequence: TGTGCCAGCAGCCCGAGGACTAGCTACGAGCAGTACTTC.

The chain joins TRBV10-2 to TRBJ2-5; no reliable D call. Germline assignment: CDR1 WSHSY and CDR2 SAAADI. V lost 7 bases, J lost 2 bases, and 11 bases lay in between. The CDR3 totals 13 residues. The CDR3 loop is CASTLEVQETQYF. The CDR3 DNA is TGCGCCAGCACCCTTGAGGTTCAAGAGACCCAGTACTTC.

This rearrangement joins TRBV7-2 to TRBJ2-5; D may be TRBD1 or TRBD2 (5 bases each). Looked up from germline, CDR1 is SGHTA and CDR2 is FQGNSA. CDR3 length: 11 amino acids. Trimming took 6 bases from V and 13 from J, leaving 15 bases between them. CDR3 loop: CASRGYGTAYF. DNA for the CDR3: TGTGCCAGCAGGGGATATGGGACCGCGTACTTC.

The V and J genes are TRBV4-1 and TRBJ2-3, with D perhaps TRBD1 (5 bases). Trimming shortened V by 0 bases and J by 7 bases, and 20 bases separated the two germline ends. CDR3 length equals 17 residues. Per germline, CDR1 MGHRA and CDR2 YSYEKL. The DNA of the CDR3 is TGCGCCAGCAGCCAAGATGACAGTCGCCCCTCTGTGAATACGCAGTATTTT. Translated: CASSQDDSRPSVNTQYF.

The genes are TRBV19 and TRBJ2-6; D possibly corresponds to TRBD2 (6 bases). V shed 3 bases and J shed 0 bases, with 18 bases lying between them. Germline V CDR1 and CDR2: LNHDA, SQIVND (reference sequence). The CDR3 loop spans 19 amino acids. The CDR3 DNA is TGTGCCAGTAGTATCTTAATGCGGGATTACGACTCTGGGGCCAACGTCCTGACTTTC. Its translation is CASSILMRDYDSGANVLTF. Full variable domain (outside the CDR3, taken from reference TRBV19 and TRBJ2-6): DGGITQSPKYLFRKEGQNVTLSCEQNLNHDAMYWYRQDPGQGLRLIYYSQIVNDFQKGDIAEGYSVSREKKESFPLTVTSAQKNPTAFYLCASSILMRDYDSGANVLTFGAGSRLTVL.

CDR3 in DNA: TGTGCCAGCAGCCATCGACAGGGAGGCTCCTACGAGCAGTACTTC. Protein: CASSHRQGGSYEQYF. The chain has TRBV27 and TRBJ2-7; TRBD1 might be the D (7 bases). Germline loops: CDR1 MNHEY, CDR2 SMNVEV (reference sequence). V lost 6 bases to trimming and J lost 0 bases, with 15 bases between them. This CDR3 is 15 amino acids long.

The V gene is TRBV6-1, the J gene TRBJ2-7, with D unclear. The CDR3 covers 14 residues. V lost 1 base and J lost 3, with 10 bases in between. CDR1 is MNHNS, CDR2 SASEGT, per germline. CDR3 protein: CASSEGRIGYEQYF. The CDR3, as DNA: TGTGCCAGCAGTGAAGGTAGGATCGGCTACGAGCAGTACTTC.

The chain couples TRBV29-1 to TRBJ1-2, with TRBD1 as a possible D gene (5 bases). Trimming pared 7 bases from V and 2 bases from J, leaving 14 bases between. This CDR3 region has 13 residues. Germline CDR1 and CDR2: SQVTM and ANQGSEA. The CDR3 sequence: CSAGFPGNYGYTF. As DNA, the CDR3 is TGCAGCGCTGGATTTCCAGGGAACTATGGCTACACCTTC. The entire variable domain, with the rest obtained from reference TRBV29-1 and TRBJ1-2, is as follows: SAVISQKPSRDICQRGTSLTIQCQVDSQVTMMFWYRQQPGQSLTLIATANQGSEATYESGFVIDKFPISRPNLTFSTLTVSNMSPEDSSIYLCSAGFPGNYGYTFGSGTRLTVV.

The chain links TRBV7-9 to TRBJ2-2, with 9 bases that match TRBD1. Germline trimming cut 2 bases from V and 3 bases from J; bases unmatched to any gene: 4. In germline, CDR1 is SEHNR, CDR2 FQNEAQ (reference sequence). The CDR3 totals 16 residues. The DNA for the CDR3 is TGTGCCAGCAGCTTACTGACAGGGGGGGACACCGGGGAGCTGTTTTTT. Amino acids: CASSLLTGGDTGELFF.

The V and J genes are TRBV19 and TRBJ2-7; TRBD1 agrees at 8 bases. The germline V gene encodes CDR1 LNHDA and CDR2 SQIVND (reference sequence). This CDR3 has 14 amino acids. J was trimmed by 5 bases and V by 1 base; bases with no gene match: 4. In nucleotides, the CDR3 is TGTGCCAGTAGTATAGGACAGGGGCGCGACGAGCAGTACTTC. Its translation is CASSIGQGRDEQYF.

The genes are TRBV6-5 and TRBJ2-1, with 7 bases aligning to TRBD1. Germline CDR1 is MNHEY and CDR2 is SVGAGI. V trimming: 4 bases; J trimming: 4 bases; junction bases outside the gene matches: 10. The CDR3 sequence is 16 residues long. This chain's CDR3 is CASSSLTGQGYNEQFF. As DNA, the CDR3 is TGTGCCAGCAGTTCACTGACAGGGCAGGGGTACAATGAGCAGTTCTTC.

The table lists this clone with a count of one. V is TRBV9 and J is TRBJ2-7; D may be TRBD2 (6 bases). This CDR3 is built from 15 residues. The V end lost 4 bases, the J end lost 5 bases, and 19 bases lay between the germline ends. Per germline, CDR1 SGDLS and CDR2 YYNGEE. CDR3 DNA: TGTGCCAGCAGCCCCGGAGGGTTATCACACCACGAGCAGTACTTC. Translation gives CASSPGGLSHHEQYF.

This sequence joins TRBV28 and TRBJ1-5, with D uncertain. CDR1 and CDR2 from the germline V gene are MDHEN and SYDVKM. This CDR3 region has 13 residues. Between the trimmed V and J ends, which lost 6 bases and 1 base, there was a span of 7 bases. The CDR3: CASSVGSNQPQHF. The CDR3 nucleotides are TGTGCCAGCAGCGTCGGCAGCAATCAGCCCCAGCATTTT.